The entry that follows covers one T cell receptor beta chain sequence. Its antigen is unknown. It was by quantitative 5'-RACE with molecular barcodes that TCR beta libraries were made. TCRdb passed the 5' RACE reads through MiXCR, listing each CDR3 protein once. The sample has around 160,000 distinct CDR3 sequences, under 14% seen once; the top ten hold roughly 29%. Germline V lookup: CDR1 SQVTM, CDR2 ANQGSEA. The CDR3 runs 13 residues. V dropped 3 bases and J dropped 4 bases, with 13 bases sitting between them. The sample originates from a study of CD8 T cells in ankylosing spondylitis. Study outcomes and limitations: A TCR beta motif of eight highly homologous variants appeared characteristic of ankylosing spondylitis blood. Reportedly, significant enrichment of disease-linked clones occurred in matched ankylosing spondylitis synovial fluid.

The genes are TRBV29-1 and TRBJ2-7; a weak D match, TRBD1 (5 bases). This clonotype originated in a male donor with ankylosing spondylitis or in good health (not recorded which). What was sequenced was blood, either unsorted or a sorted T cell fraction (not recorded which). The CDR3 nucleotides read TGCAGCGTTGATCTTGGCAGGGCGTACGAGCAGTACTTC. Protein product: CSVDLGRAYEQYF.